Sequencing of this T cell receptor beta chain was carried out in a study of blood T cells in healthy people across ages. A J-beta primer mix and a sample-barcoded 5' primer were used in a second PCR of roughly 7 to 12 cycles. Every cDNA molecule carried a tag from a template-switch adaptor bearing 12 random nucleotides. TCRdb re-analysed the 5' RACE reads in MiXCR, keeping a single row per CDR3 protein. Here the sample spans about 750,000 distinct CDR3 sequences, about 55% being singletons. The sample, approximately 11 milliliters of peripheral blood, was drawn from each donor. In each sample, at least 7 million PBMCs were isolated. Germline loops: CDR1 SGHTA, CDR2 FQGNSA. The CDR3 is 16 amino acids.

Material: blood. V is TRBV7-2 and J is TRBJ2-7; 14 nucleotides align to TRBD2. Near its end, the DNA agrees better with TRBJ2-5, so the J call may be wrong. This TCR was sampled from a man aged 80 or over in good health. The CDR3 region is CASSQTSGRGQETQYF. CDR3 DNA sequence: TGTGCCAGCAGCCAGACTAGCGGGAGGGGACAAGAGACCCAGTACTTC.